One and the same sample provided the 21 T cell receptor beta chains below, sequenced in a study of T cell repertoires in cytomegalovirus infection. These receptors have no known antigen. MiXCR, run by TCRdb on the reads, gives a single entry per CDR3 protein. The sample holds about 58,000 distinct CDR3 sequences, roughly 20% seen once. Source: CD8+ T cells from cultured PBMCs, taken from culture after CMV antigen stimulation. All receptors come from a human donor in good health (CMV status not recorded). Some clones in this sample may be carry-over from other donors' samples.

This chain joins TRBV10-3 and TRBJ2-7; a possible D gene is TRBD2 (5 bases). Germline V gives CDR1 ENHRY, CDR2 SYGVKD. The V gene lost 3 bases and the J gene lost 6 bases, with 12 bases spanning the gap. The CDR3 is 13 amino acids. CDR3 coding DNA: TGTGCCATCAGTGAATACGAGGGCTCCGAGCAGTACTTC. Protein product: CAISEYEGSEQYF.

CDR3 sequence reads: CASTRQGTDTQYF. The DNA for the CDR3 is TGTGCCAGCACCCGACAGGGCACAGATACGCAGTATTTT. The chain is built from TRBV2 and TRBJ2-3; possible D gene TRBD1, 6 bases. The CDR3 is 13 residues long. The germline V gene encodes CDR1 SNHLY and CDR2 FYNNEI. Trimming shortened V by 7 bases and J by 1 base, and 9 bases separated the two germline ends. The variable domain in full, completed from reference TRBV2 and TRBJ2-3, reads EPEVTQTPSHQVTQMGQEVILRCVPISNHLYFYWYRQILGQKVEFLVSFYNNEISEKSEIFDDQFSVERPDGSNFTLKIRSTKLEDSAMYFCASTRQGTDTQYFGPGTRLTVL.

V is TRBV20-1 and J is TRBJ2-3; D is uncertain. The V and J ends lost 4 bases and 2 bases respectively, with 16 bases between them. This CDR3 has 15 residues. Germline CDR1 is DFQATT and CDR2 is SNEGSKA (reference sequence). For the CDR3, the DNA is TGCAGTGCTACCAACACGCTCCCCCACACAGATACGCAGTATTTT. Its protein product is CSATNTLPHTDTQYF.

This clonotype was recorded a few times. The chain is built from TRBV11-2 and TRBJ2-3; no firm D call. The CDR3 length is 14 residues. Trimming left V 2 bases short and J 0 bases short, with 6 bases between. From germline, CDR1 is SGHAT and CDR2 FQNNGV. CDR3 region: CASSLRQSTDTQYF. The CDR3, as DNA: TGTGCCAGCAGCTTAAGGCAGAGCACAGATACGCAGTATTTT.

The chain links TRBV19 to TRBJ1-5; D is perhaps TRBD1 (5 bases). This CDR3 has 16 amino acids. Trimming shortened V by 5 bases and J by 0 bases, and 14 bases separated the two germline ends. Per the germline V gene, CDR1 is LNHDA and CDR2 is SQIVND (reference sequence). DNA for the CDR3: TGTGCCAGTAGTCTCATCAGACAGTATAGCAATCAGCCCCAGCATTTT. Its protein is CASSLIRQYSNQPQHF.

The V call is TRBV10-2, the J call TRBJ2-2; the D gene is possibly TRBD2 (6 bases). Germline CDR1 is WSHSY and CDR2 is SAAADI. Trimming removed 3 bases from V and 0 bases from J, with 17 bases in between. CDR3 length: 18 residues. The CDR3 reads CASSDRPLRLANTGELFF. CDR3 sequence (DNA): TGCGCCAGCAGTGACCGCCCCTTGAGACTAGCGAACACCGGGGAGCTGTTTTTT.

This clonotype has ten or more counts. In DNA form, the CDR3 reads TGTGCCAGCAGCTTAGCCACAGGGGGGCGAGAGCAGTACTTC. This codes for CASSLATGGREQYF. The chain combines TRBV7-8 with TRBJ2-7; 8 bases match TRBD1. This CDR3 is 14 amino acids long. CDR1 SGHVS and CDR2 FQNEAQ come from the germline V gene. The junction had 5 bases not matched to a gene; V was cut back by 0 bases and J by 7 bases.

This clonotype was counted only a few times. The rearrangement uses TRBV7-2 and TRBJ1-1; TRBD1 might be the D (5 bases). V was shortened by 3 bases and J by 2 bases, with 10 bases between the two germline ends. This CDR3 has 14 amino acids. Germline assignment: CDR1 SGHTA and CDR2 FQGNSA. The CDR3 region is CASSLRQFNTEAFF. Here the CDR3 DNA reads TGTGCCAGCAGCTTGCGACAGTTTAACACTGAAGCTTTCTTT.

The chain uses TRBV12-3 or TRBV12-4 and TRBJ1-4; 9 positions agree with TRBD1. The CDR3 loop spans 16 amino acids. The J segment lost 3 bases and the V segment lost 5 bases, leaving 7 bases of the junction unmatched. The CDR3, as DNA: TGTGCCAGCAGTCCACAGGGGGCGCGGGCTAATGAAAAACTGTTTTTT. As protein: CASSPQGARANEKLFF.

The CDR3 sequence: CASSVDPSGRPTQYF. In DNA form, the CDR3 reads TGTGCCAGCAGCGTAGATCCTAGCGGGAGGCCTACGCAGTATTTT. The gene calls are TRBV9 and TRBJ2-3, with TRBD2 matching over 11 bases. CDR1 is SGDLS, CDR2 YYNGEE, per germline. The CDR3 runs 15 residues. V trimming: 0 bases; J trimming: 8 bases; junction bases outside the gene matches: 5.

The rearrangement links TRBV6-5 to TRBJ1-1; D ambiguous. The CDR3 is 15 residues long. Trimming shortened V by 4 bases and J by 1 base, and 13 bases separated the two germline ends. Germline V gene lookup returns CDR1 MNHEY and CDR2 SVGAGI. The CDR3 sequence: CASSSFFQKNTEAFF. CDR3 nucleotides: TGTGCCAGCAGTTCCTTCTTCCAGAAGAACACTGAAGCTTTCTTT.

This chain links TRBV12-3 or TRBV12-4 with TRBJ1-2; 8 bases align to TRBD1. The J segment lost 8 bases and the V segment lost 3 bases, leaving 5 bases of the junction unmatched. The CDR3 loop spans 13 amino acids. The CDR3 nucleotides are TGTGCCAGCAGTTTGGCACAGGGGGGGGGCTACACCTTC. This translates into CASSLAQGGGYTF.

With respect to this clonotype: Possible read error: a much larger clone is one base away. CDR3 nucleotides: TGTGCCCGCAGTGGCTCAAGAAGAAGCAATCAGCCCCAGCATTTT. Translation gives CARSGSRRSNQPQHF. The chain has TRBV6-5 and TRBJ1-5; D gene unclear. Germline CDR1 is MNHEY and CDR2 is SVGAGI. The CDR3 runs to 15 residues.

The sample holds one count of this clonotype. A read error may be the cause here, since a much bigger clone is one base away. J is TRBJ1-2 and V is TRBV14, with D possibly matching TRBD1 (6 bases). The CDR3 has 17 residues. CDR1 and CDR2 from the germline V gene are SGHDN and FVKESK. The CDR3 nucleotides read TGTACCAGCAGCCACTCGCGGTCGGGGGCGCGTCTCTATGGCTACACCTTC. Its translation is CTSSHSRSGARLYGYTF. Drawing the rest from reference TRBV14 and TRBJ1-2, the complete variable domain is EAGVTQFPSHSVIEKGQTVTLRCDPISGHDNLYWYRRVMGKEIKFLLHFVKESKQDESGMPNNRFLAERTGGTYSTLKVQPAELEDSGVYFCTSSHSRSGARLYGYTFGSGTRLTVV.

This clonotype was observed at least ten times. The chain links TRBV2 to TRBJ1-2; unclear D gene. The V end was cut by 1 base, the J end by 2 bases, with 2 bases between. Per the germline V gene, CDR1 is SNHLY and CDR2 is FYNNEI. The CDR3 contains 12 residues. In DNA form, the CDR3 reads TGTGCCAGCAGTGAAGGGAACTATGGCTACACCTTC. Translating it yields CASSEGNYGYTF. Complete variable domain (other parts from reference TRBV2 and TRBJ1-2): EPEVTQTPSHQVTQMGQEVILRCVPISNHLYFYWYRQILGQKVEFLVSFYNNEISEKSEIFDDQFSVERPDGSNFTLKIRSTKLEDSAMYFCASSEGNYGYTFGSGTRLTVV.

V usage is TRBV11-2 and J usage is TRBJ1-5; D perhaps matches TRBD1 (5 bases). The CDR3 has 14 residues. Germline-derived CDR1 and CDR2 are SGHAT and FQNNGV. Trimming took 5 bases from V and 4 from J, leaving 12 bases between them. CDR3 in amino acids: CASSLTDSNQPQHF. CDR3 DNA sequence: TGTGCCAGCAGCCTCACAGACAGTAATCAGCCCCAGCATTTT.

The gene calls are TRBV7-9 and TRBJ2-7, with 9 bases matching TRBD1. The CDR3 consists of 14 residues. J lost 10 bases, V lost 4 bases, and 11 bases had no gene match. Germline-derived CDR1 and CDR2 are SEHNR and FQNEAQ (reference sequence). The CDR3, as DNA: TGTGCCAGCAGCTACGGGGACAGGGAGCAGAAACAGTACTTC. Encoded protein: CASSYGDREQKQYF.

This clonotype came up a few times. This chain uses TRBV20-1 with TRBJ2-5; possibly TRBD2 for D (6 bases). Germline values: CDR1 DFQATT, CDR2 SNEGSKA (reference sequence). CDR3 size: 14 residues. Trimming shortened V by 4 bases and J by 0 bases, and 12 bases separated the two germline ends. CDR3 amino acids: CSATPRDYQETQYF. The DNA of the CDR3 is TGCAGTGCTACCCCCCGGGACTACCAAGAGACCCAGTACTTC.

The chain uses TRBV7-9 and TRBJ2-7, with D unresolved. V lost 3 bases and J lost 3, with 9 bases in between. Germline lookup yields CDR1 SEHNR and CDR2 FQNEAQ (reference sequence). This CDR3 is built from 13 residues. Here the CDR3 reads CASSFRDSYEQYF. DNA of the CDR3: TGTGCCAGCAGCTTTAGGGATAGCTACGAGCAGTACTTC.

This chain joins TRBV5-4 and TRBJ2-7, with a tentative D call TRBD2 (5 bases). This CDR3 is 12 amino acids long. Trimming stripped 4 bases from V and 5 bases from J, with 10 bases between. Germline-derived CDR1 and CDR2 are SGHNT and YYREEE (reference sequence). CDR3 coding DNA: TGTGCCAGCAGCCAAGGACTCGACGAGCAGTACTTC. Protein sequence: CASSQGLDEQYF.

The chain employs TRBV27 and TRBJ2-1; D possibly corresponds to TRBD1 (6 bases). The V end was cut by 3 bases, the J end by 5 bases, with 11 bases between. Per the germline V gene, CDR1 is MNHEY and CDR2 is SMNVEV (reference sequence). This CDR3 comprises 14 residues. As DNA, the CDR3 is TGTGCCAGCAGTTTGTTCAGGGGAAACAATGAGCAGTTCTTC. This sequence encodes CASSLFRGNNEQFF.